These T cell receptor beta chains were read from a single sample in a study of beta chain features in type 1 diabetes. Sequencing was performed with immunoSEQ multiplex PCR; in TCRdb, only in-frame clones are kept and a portion is missing. The sample lists roughly 330,000 clones, 8% to 13% occurring once. The sequenced sample consisted of naive CD4+ T cells from blood. Receptors originate from a woman younger than 45 in good health. CDR3s include the opening cysteine and the closing phenylalanine or tryptophan. The order of the fields is J gene, CDR3 length, V gene, D gene, clone size, CDR3 protein, CDR3 DNA. The D gene is left open where the match is weak. Only part of the rows carry a size: once, few, many, or a class if the clone is expanded.

TRBJ1-3	15	TRBV28	-	-	CASSFNPSGGNTIYF	TGTGCCAGCAGTTTTAACCCTAGTGGGGGAAACACCATATATTTT
TRBJ2-1	15	TRBV29-1	-	-	CSAEGRGSSYNEQFF	TGCAGCGCGGAAGGCCGGGGGAGCTCCTACAATGAGCAGTTCTTC
TRBJ2-3	15	TRBV6-6	-	few	CASTLQGWDTDTQYF	TGTGCCAGCACCCTACAGGGATGGGACACAGATACGCAGTATTTT
TRBJ2-3	16	TRBV6-5	TRBD1	-	CASSYEGTGITDTQYF	TGTGCCAGCAGTTACGAAGGGACAGGTATTACAGATACGCAGTATTTT
TRBJ2-3	15	TRBV6-5	TRBD1	few	CASSLQGINTDTQYF	TGTGCCAGCAGTTTACAGGGGATAAACACAGATACGCAGTATTTT
TRBJ2-1	15	TRBV6-6	TRBD2	-	CASSYSRGSPNEQFF	TGTGCCAGCAGTTACTCGCGCGGGAGTCCGAATGAGCAGTTCTTC
TRBJ2-7	14	TRBV19	-	-	CASSIPAVSYEQYF	TGTGCCAGTAGTATCCCAGCGGTATCCTACGAGCAGTACTTC
TRBJ1-1	14	TRBV19	TRBD1	-	CASSMAGQGPEAFF	TGTGCCAGTAGTATGGCGGGACAGGGCCCTGAAGCTTTCTTT
TRBJ2-3	12	TRBV29-1	-	few	CSVEGSADTQYF	TGCAGCGTTGAAGGAAGCGCAGATACGCAGTATTTT
TRBJ2-5	18	TRBV9	TRBD2	few	CASSVMSGTSGSVETQYF	TGTGCCAGCAGCGTAATGTCCGGGACTAGCGGGAGTGTAGAGACCCAGTACTTC
TRBJ2-1	12	TRBV11-2	-	few	CASSPRAGEQFF	TGTGCCAGCAGCCCGAGGGCTGGGGAGCAGTTCTTC
TRBJ2-7	12	TRBV28	-	few	CASTTGIYEQYF	TGTGCCAGCACCACCGGGATTTACGAGCAGTACTTC
TRBJ2-7	16	TRBV4-3	TRBD2	few	CASSQWRASGSYEQYF	TGCGCCAGCAGCCAATGGCGGGCTAGCGGCTCCTACGAGCAGTACTTC
TRBJ2-1	16	TRBV7-9	TRBD2	few	CASSLRLAGGYNEQFF	TGTGCCAGCAGCTTACGCCTAGCGGGAGGGTACAATGAGCAGTTCTTC
TRBJ2-7	15	TRBV13	-	few	CASSHAQGVFDEQYF	TGTGCCAGCAGCCACGCCCAGGGCGTTTTCGACGAGCAGTACTTC
TRBJ2-5	15	TRBV11-3	TRBD1	-	CASSSRQGSSETQYF	TGTGCCAGCAGCTCCAGACAGGGTTCTTCGGAGACCCAGTACTTC
TRBJ2-7	14	TRBV9	TRBD1	few	CASSPRQGRDEQYF	TGTGCCAGCAGCCCGCGACAGGGGAGAGACGAGCAGTACTTC
TRBJ2-6	15	TRBV7-8	-	-	CASSGRVAGANVLTF	TGTGCCAGCAGCGGCAGGGTCGCTGGGGCCAACGTCCTGACTTTC
TRBJ2-2	14	TRBV4-3	-	few	CASSAGPNTGELFF	TGCGCCAGCAGTGCGGGTCCGAACACCGGGGAGCTGTTTTTT
TRBJ2-5	14	TRBV19	-	-	CASRPSRGRETQYF	TGTGCCAGTAGGCCGAGCAGAGGAAGAGAGACCCAGTACTTC
TRBJ1-5	14	TRBV30	TRBD1	-	CAWSATGTLHPQHF	TGTGCCTGGAGTGCGACAGGGACCTTACATCCCCAGCATTTT
TRBJ2-1	18	TRBV5-4	TRBD2	-	CASSLLKLAGDTYNEQFF	TGTGCCAGCAGCTTGCTTAAACTAGCGGGAGATACCTACAATGAGCAGTTCTTC
TRBJ1-2	13	TRBV18	-	few	CASSLQEYYGYTF	TGTGCCAGCTCACTCCAGGAATATTATGGCTACACCTTC
TRBJ2-7	13	TRBV30	TRBD1	-	CACSGTGAYEQYF	TGTGCCTGTTCCGGGACAGGAGCCTACGAGCAGTACTTC